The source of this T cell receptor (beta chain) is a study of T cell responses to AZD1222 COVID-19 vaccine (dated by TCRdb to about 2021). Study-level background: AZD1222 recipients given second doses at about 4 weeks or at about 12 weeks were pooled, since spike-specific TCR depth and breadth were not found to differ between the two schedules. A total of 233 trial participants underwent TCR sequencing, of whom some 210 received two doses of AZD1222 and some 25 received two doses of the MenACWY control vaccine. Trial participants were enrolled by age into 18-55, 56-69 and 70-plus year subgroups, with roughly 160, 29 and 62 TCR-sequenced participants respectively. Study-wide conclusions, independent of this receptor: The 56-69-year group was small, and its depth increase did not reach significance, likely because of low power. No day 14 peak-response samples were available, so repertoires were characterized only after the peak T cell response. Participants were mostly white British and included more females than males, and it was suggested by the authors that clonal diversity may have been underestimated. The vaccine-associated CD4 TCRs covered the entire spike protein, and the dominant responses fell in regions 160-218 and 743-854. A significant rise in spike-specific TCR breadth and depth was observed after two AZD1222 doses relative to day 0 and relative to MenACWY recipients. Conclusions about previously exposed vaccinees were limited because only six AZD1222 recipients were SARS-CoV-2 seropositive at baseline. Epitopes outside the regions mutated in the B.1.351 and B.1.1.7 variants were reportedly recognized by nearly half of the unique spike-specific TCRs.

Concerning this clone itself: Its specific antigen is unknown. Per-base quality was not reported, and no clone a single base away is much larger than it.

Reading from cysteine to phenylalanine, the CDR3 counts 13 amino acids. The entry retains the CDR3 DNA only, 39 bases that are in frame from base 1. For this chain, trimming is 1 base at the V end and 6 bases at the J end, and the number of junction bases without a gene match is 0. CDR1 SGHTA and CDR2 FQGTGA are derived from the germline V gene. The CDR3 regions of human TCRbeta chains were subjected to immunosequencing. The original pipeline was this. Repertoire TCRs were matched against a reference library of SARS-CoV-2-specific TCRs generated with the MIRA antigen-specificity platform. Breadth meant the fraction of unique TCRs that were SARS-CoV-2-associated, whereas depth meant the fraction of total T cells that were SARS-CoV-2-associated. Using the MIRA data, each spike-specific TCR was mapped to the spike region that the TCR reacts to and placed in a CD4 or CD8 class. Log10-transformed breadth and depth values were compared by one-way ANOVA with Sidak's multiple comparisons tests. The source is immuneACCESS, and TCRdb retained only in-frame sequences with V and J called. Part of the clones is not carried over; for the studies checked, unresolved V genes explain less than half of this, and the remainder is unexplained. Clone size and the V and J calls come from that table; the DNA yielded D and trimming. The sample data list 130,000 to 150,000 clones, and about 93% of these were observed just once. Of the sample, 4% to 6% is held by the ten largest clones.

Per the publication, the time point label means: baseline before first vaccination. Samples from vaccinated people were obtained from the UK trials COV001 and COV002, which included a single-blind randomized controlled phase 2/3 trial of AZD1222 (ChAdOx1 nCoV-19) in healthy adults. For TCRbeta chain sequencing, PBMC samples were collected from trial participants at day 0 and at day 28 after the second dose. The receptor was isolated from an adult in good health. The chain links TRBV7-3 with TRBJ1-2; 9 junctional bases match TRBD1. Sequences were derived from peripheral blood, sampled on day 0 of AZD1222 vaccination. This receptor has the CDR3 CASSLRTGDGYTF. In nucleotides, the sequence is TGTGCCAGCAGCTTAAGGACAGGGGATGGCTACACCTTC.